This TCR beta chain is from a study of T cells in Graves' hyperthyroidism and ophthalmopathy. General study findings and limits: A 13 V-J signature model discriminated ophthalmopathy versus stable hyperthyroidism.

This clonotype was detected only a few times. The antigen is unknown. Fresh peripheral blood, roughly 10 ml, was the source of the PBMCs. Amplification of TCR beta CDR3 regions was performed using RNA transcripts as template. First-round RT-PCR targeting the TCR CDR3 was performed with the HTBI primer set. TCRdb re-called the multiplex PCR reads with MiXCR, one entry per CDR3 protein. The profile covers around 350,000 distinct CDR3 sequences, with about 15% appearing a single time and roughly 19% taken by the ten largest. This CDR3 comprises 16 residues. After removal of 2 bases from V and 5 bases from J, the junction contained 9 bases not matched to a gene. CDR1 is KGHDR and CDR2 is SFDVKD in the germline V gene.

The clonotype comes from a woman in her fifties or sixties with Graves' ophthalmopathy. Sequenced material: blood. The chain links TRBV24-1 to TRBJ2-7; 9 bases are a match to TRBD2. In nucleotides, the CDR3 is TGTGCCACCAGTGATTCCTTTGGCGGGAGGGGCAACGAGCAGTACTTC. Protein sequence: CATSDSFGGRGNEQYF.